Ten or more counts support the clone carrying this T cell receptor beta chain. Its antigen is not identified. This beta chain came through as a stray read in a library set up for alpha chains, and its size says little. Germline CDR1 SGDLS, CDR2 YYNGEE. V dropped 1 base and J dropped 12; count of bases not matched to a gene: 8. This CDR3 comprises 15 residues. This entry belongs to a study of spatial heterogeneity in lung cancer. Whole-study findings and limits: Estimated coverage of tumor T cells was approximately 7% for alpha and 11% to 15% for beta chains. Expanded intratumoral alpha and beta TCR counts tracked tumor mutation counts.

The time point: sample taken at primary tumor resection. Unsorted tumor, nontumor lung tissue or cryopreserved PBMC supplied the whole RNA. Individually, TCR cDNA molecules were each labelled with a unique molecular identifier. Using its own MiXCR run on the 5' RACE reads, TCRdb lists one record per CDR3 protein. Of 18,000 or so distinct CDR3 sequences in the sample, almost 6% were seen once. The input for sequencing was lung tumor tissue, taken at surgery. This clonotype was sampled from a female donor with early-stage non-small cell lung cancer. The rearrangement joins TRBV9 to TRBJ1-6, with 9 bases identical to TRBD1. DNA of the CDR3: TGTGCCAGCAGCGTATCGGACAGGGGACCCGGACCCCTCCACTTT. The encoded protein is CASSVSDRGPGPLHF. Full variable domain (remainder filled in from reference TRBV9 and TRBJ1-6): DSGVTQTPKHLITATGQRVTLRCSPRSGDLSVYWYQQSLDQGLQFLIQYYNGEERAKGNILERFSAQQFPDLHSELNLSSLELGDSALYFCASSVSDRGPGPLHFGNGTRLTVT.